Sequencing of this T cell receptor (beta chain) was carried out in a study of T cells in localized non-small cell lung cancer. Deletions cut 3 bases from V and 0 bases from J, with 10 bases between. The CDR3 is made up of 15 amino acids. Germline CDR1 is WSHSY and CDR2 is SAAADI. TCRdb's table, derived via immunoSEQ multiplex PCR, lists solely in-frame clones and lacks some. Of some 15,000 clones listed, 85% are singletons. The V gene is TRBV10-2, the J gene TRBJ2-3, with no clear D. The specimen comprised peripheral blood, sampled before any cancer treatment. The sequence was obtained from a woman aged 40-70 years with stage I lung adenocarcinoma. CDR3 sequence (DNA): TGCGCCAGCAGTGATGGCGGCCCCAGCACAGATACGCAGTATTTT. Translated: CASSDGGPSTDTQYF.